This entry lists 13 T cell receptor beta chains sequenced from one sample in a study of blood T cell repertoires in COVID-19. Profiled with immunoSEQ multiplex PCR; TCRdb holds only in-frame clones, not every one. The sample includes 400,000 to 550,000 clones, about 85% seen only once; the top ten take about 2%. The material sequenced was PBMCs or T cells enriched from blood (not recorded which). The source of these receptors is a woman in her late teens or twenties with acute COVID-19.

This clone was counted once. CDR3 loop: CASSRGSSGGTSTDTQYF. As DNA, the CDR3 is TGCGCCAGCAGCAGAGGGTCTAGCGGGGGGACTAGCACAGATACGCAGTATTTT. V and J are TRBV5-1 and TRBJ2-3; 11 bases fit TRBD2. This CDR3 has 18 amino acids. With 4 bases clipped from V and 0 bases from J, the junction kept 10 bases outside the gene matches. Germline CDR1 SGHRS, CDR2 YFSETQ. The full variable domain, in which reference TRBV5-1 and TRBJ2-3 provide the parts outside the CDR3, is KAGVTQTPRYLIKTRGQQVTLSCSPISGHRSVSWYQQTPGQGLQFLFEYFSETQRNKGNFPGRFSGRQFSNSRSEMNVSTLELGDSALYLCASSRGSSGGTSTDTQYFGPGTRLTVL.

The rearrangement joins TRBV27 to TRBJ2-1, with TRBD2 identical over 9 bases. CDR1 is MNHEY and CDR2 is SMNVEV in the germline V gene (reference sequence). The CDR3 sequence is 17 residues long. J gave up 1 base and V 4 bases, and 8 bases lay outside the gene matches. The CDR3, as DNA: TGTGCCAGCAGTTCCCCTGGTAGCGGGGGTTCCTACAATGAGCAGTTCTTC. It is translated as CASSSPGSGGSYNEQFF.

V usage is TRBV6-2 or TRBV6-3 and J usage is TRBJ1-5; TRBD1 might be the D (6 bases). V shed 2 bases and J shed 4 bases, with 15 bases lying between them. The CDR3 has 16 amino acids. Germline V gene sequence: CDR1 MNHEY, CDR2 SVGEGT. The CDR3 loop reads CASSYHRVYPNQPQHF. In DNA, the CDR3 is TGTGCCAGCAGTTACCACAGGGTATACCCTAATCAGCCCCAGCATTTT.

V usage is TRBV2 and J usage is TRBJ1-6; the match to TRBD1 covers 7 bases. The CDR3 spans 13 residues. The germline V gene has CDR1 SNHLY and CDR2 FYNNEI. Germline trimming cut 8 bases from V and 5 bases from J; bases unmatched to any gene: 3. The CDR3 sequence is CASGTENNSPLHF. The CDR3 DNA follows: TGTGCCAGCGGGACAGAAAATAATTCACCCCTCCACTTT.

This chain connects TRBV12-3 or TRBV12-4 to TRBJ1-1, with D possibly being TRBD1 (5 bases). The CDR3 is 13 amino acids. The ends were cut back, 0 bases at V and 7 bases at J, with 9 bases in the middle. CDR3 sequence: CASSLAQGREAFF. CDR3 nucleotides: TGTGCCAGCAGTTTAGCGCAGGGCCGTGAAGCTTTCTTT.

The chain joins TRBV21-1 to TRBJ2-2; the table's D call TRBD2 went unverified against the DNA. TRBV21-1 is a documented pseudogene. The CDR3 runs to 13 residues. CDR3 region: CASSKLIAGELFF. The CDR3 DNA reads as TGTGCCAGCAGCAAATTAATCGCCGGGGAGCTGTTTTTT.

This chain joins TRBV7-9 and TRBJ1-1, with D perhaps TRBD1 (6 bases). Looked up from germline, CDR1 is SEHNR and CDR2 is FQNEAQ (reference sequence). The CDR3 runs to 13 residues. V was pared by 4 bases and J by 5 bases, with 11 bases between. The CDR3 DNA reads as TGTGCCAGCAGCTCCGGACAGCGAACTGAAGCTTTCTTT. It encodes CASSSGQRTEAFF.

Only one count was recorded for this clone. The genes are TRBV12-3 or TRBV12-4 and TRBJ1-2; 7 nucleotides match TRBD1. The length of the CDR3 is 13 residues. V was clipped by 6 bases and J by 8 bases; unmatched bases: 9. For the CDR3, the DNA is TGTGCCAGCAGACAAGCGACAGGGAAAGGCTACACCTTC. Translated: CASRQATGKGYTF.

The chain is built from TRBV9 and TRBJ1-2; D remains unclear. This CDR3 comprises 13 residues. CDR1 and CDR2 from the germline V gene are SGDLS and YYNGEE. V shed 4 bases and J shed 6 bases, with 13 bases lying between them. Here the CDR3 reads CASSPRDLNGYTF. DNA for the CDR3: TGTGCCAGCAGCCCACGGGATCTGAATGGCTACACCTTC.

The rearrangement joins TRBV6-4 to TRBJ1-1, with unresolved D. Between the trimmed V and J ends, which lost 4 bases and 1 base, there was a span of 10 bases. The CDR3 has 14 amino acids. CDR1 is MRHNA, CDR2 SNTAGT, per germline. Written as DNA, the CDR3 is TGTGCCAGCAGTGTGAGGGTAGGGAACACTGAAGCTTTCTTT. This translates into CASSVRVGNTEAFF.

V gene TRBV4-3 combines with J gene TRBJ2-3; a possible D gene is TRBD2 (6 bases). Germline V gives CDR1 LGHNA, CDR2 YSLEER. Between the trimmed V and J ends, which lost 0 bases and 6 bases, there was a span of 16 bases. The CDR3 totals 16 residues. CDR3 bases: TGCGCCAGCAGCCAAGATGCCCGGGACTTCGCGGATACGCAGTATTTT. It is translated as CASSQDARDFADTQYF.

CDR3 coding DNA: TGTGCCAGCAGTTTATTGGGGGCAAACTCCTATAATTCACCCCTCCACTTT. Its translation: CASSLLGANSYNSPLHF. The chain is built from TRBV28 and TRBJ1-6, with D maybe TRBD1 (6 bases). Germline V CDR1 and CDR2: MDHEN, SYDVKM. Trimming pared 1 base from V and 0 bases from J, leaving 10 bases between. The CDR3 runs to 17 residues.

The V call is TRBV7-9, the J call TRBJ1-2; 7 bases line up with TRBD1. Germline loops: CDR1 SEHNR, CDR2 FQNEAQ (reference sequence). The CDR3 is made up of 13 amino acids. V dropped 6 bases and J dropped 9; count of bases not matched to a gene: 10. CDR3 protein: CASSQEGARSYTF. The CDR3 region has the DNA TGTGCCAGCAGTCAAGAGGGGGCGCGAAGCTACACCTTC.